Listed below are T cell receptor beta chains from one sample, sequenced in a study of tumor-infiltrating lymphocytes in localized non-small cell lung cancer. The data were produced by immunoSEQ multiplex PCR, yet TCRdb's version contains in-frame clones alone and is incomplete. The sample has 9,500 to 14,000 clones, over 80% seen once. Input material: lung tumor tissue. These receptors came from a human donor with non-small cell lung cancer. The CDR3 runs from the conserved cysteine through the conserved F or W. A D gene is named only where the DNA matches it firmly. Not every row has a clone size; where given, it reads once, few, many or a size class.

TRBJ2-7	.	.	TRBV7-2	TGTGCCAGCAGCTTAAACCCGGGAAGAGCCAGCGAGCAGTACTTC	CASSLNPGRASEQYF
TRBJ2-5	.	.	TRBV5-1	TGCGCCAGCAGCTTGTTACAGGGTAGGGAGACCCAGTACTTC	CASSLLQGRETQYF
TRBJ1-4	.	.	TRBV30	TGTGCCTGGAGTGCGGGGAAAGAAGAACTGTTTTTT	CAWSAGKEELFF
TRBJ2-7	TRBD2	.	TRBV6-6	TGTGCCAGCAGCCCGACTAGCGGGGAGTCCTACGAGCAGTACTTC	CASSPTSGESYEQYF
TRBJ1-2	.	.	TRBV2	TGTGCCAGCTTCTCCCCCGGCGGCTATGGCTACACCTTC	CASFSPGGYGYTF
TRBJ2-7	.	.	TRBV7-2	TGTGCCAGCAGCTTGGGGGCGGATGAGCAGTACTTC	CASSLGADEQYF
TRBJ2-7	.	.	TRBV18	TGTGCCAGCTCACCATCCGGTGTAGACGAGCAGTACTTC	CASSPSGVDEQYF
TRBJ1-6	.	.	TRBV6-5	TGTGCCAGCACGAGGAGCTCCTATAATTCACCCCTCCACTTT	CASTRSSYNSPLHF
TRBJ1-4	.	.	TRBV2	TGTGCCAGCAGTGAAGAAGGGGGGTTTAATGAAAAACTGTTTTTT	CASSEEGGFNEKLFF
TRBJ2-1	.	.	TRBV29-1	TGCAGCGTTGAAGATTTCCAGGGAAAAGTAAGTAATGAGCAGTTCTTC	CSVEDFQGKVSNEQFF
TRBJ2-3	TRBD2	.	TRBV28	TGTGCCAGCAGTTTAAGGCTAGCGGGAGTAGATACGCAGTATTTT	CASSLRLAGVDTQYF
TRBJ1-2	.	.	TRBV5-6	TGTGCCAGCAGCGTACCCCTAGGGGGGCACGACCCACTTAACTATGGCTACACCTTC	CASSVPLGGHDPLNYGYTF
TRBJ2-1	.	.	TRBV11-2	TGTGCCAGCAGCTTGTACGGGAGCTACAATGAGCAGTTCTTC	CASSLYGSYNEQFF
TRBJ2-7	.	.	TRBV27	TGTGCCAGCAGTTCCTCGGTAGGACCCTACGAGCAGTACTTC	CASSSSVGPYEQYF
TRBJ1-4	TRBD1	few	TRBV29-1	TGCAGCGTGAGACAGGGATTTGAAAAACTGTTTTTT	CSVRQGFEKLFF
TRBJ2-7	TRBD2	.	TRBV5-1	TGCGCCAGCAGCTTGACAGCGGGAGGGGGGTACGAGCAGTACTTC	CASSLTAGGGYEQYF
TRBJ2-1	TRBD2	.	TRBV5-4	TGTGCCAGCAGCTTGGAGCTAGCGGGGGTCAATGAGCAGTTCTTC	CASSLELAGVNEQFF
TRBJ2-2	.	.	TRBV5-8	TGTGCCAGCAGCCCCACCCAGCGGGCCGGGGAGCTGTTTTTT	CASSPTQRAGELFF
TRBJ1-3	TRBD1	.	TRBV19	TGTGCCACCTCGGAGGGGATAGGATATCGGCGACAGGGAGGGCACCCTGGAAACACCATATATTTT	CATSEGIGYRRQGGHPGNTIYF
TRBJ1-4	TRBD1	.	TRBV29-1	TGCAGCGTTGAAGGACAGGGAACTAATGAAAAACTGTTTTTT	CSVEGQGTNEKLFF
TRBJ1-5	.	.	TRBV6-1	TGTGCCAGCAGTGAAGCGCCGGCAGGTAATCAGCCCCAGCATTTT	CASSEAPAGNQPQHF
TRBJ2-1	TRBD2	.	TRBV7-3	TGTGCCAGCAGCCCAGTAGCGGGGTACAATGAGCAGTTCTTC	CASSPVAGYNEQFF
TRBJ2-3	TRBD2	.	TRBV2	TGTGCCAGCAGTGAAGGTCTAGCGGGGGCCGGCACAGATACGCAGTATTTT	CASSEGLAGAGTDTQYF
TRBJ1-3	.	once	TRBV6-6	TGTGCCAGCAGTTACGACTTCTCTGGAAACACCATATATTTT	CASSYDFSGNTIYF